The rows below give T cell receptor beta chains drawn from one sample of a study of identical twins. MiXCR, run by TCRdb on the 5' RACE reads, gives a single entry per CDR3 protein. The table has over 550,000 distinct CDR3 sequences, around 7.4% seen once. The sample was also linked to a second study, of yellow fever vaccine responses in identical twins.

Source material: PBMCs. The receptors shown here come from a woman in her late teens or twenties in good health. Each CDR3 is given with its conserved first and last residue. The D gene is left open where the match is weak. Size tells how often a clone was seen (once, few, many) or the class of an expanded clone, and some rows leave it out.

d_call	v_call	j_call	clone_size	cdr3_length	cdr3_nt	cdr3_aa
-	TRBV10-2	TRBJ2-2	few	11	TGCGCCAGCAGTGAGGAGGGTGTGCTGTTTTTT	CASSEEGVLFF
-	TRBV14	TRBJ2-7	many	16	TGTGCCAGCAGCCAAGTTACGGCCTGGAGCTCCTACGAGCAGTACTTC	CASSQVTAWSSYEQYF
-	TRBV3-1	TRBJ1-6	many	15	TGTGCCAGCAGCATTACACAGGGTATCAATTCACCCCTCCACTTT	CASSITQGINSPLHF
-	TRBV29-1	TRBJ2-1	many	13	TGCAGCGTTGACCTCGACTTAAACGATGAGCAGTTCTTC	CSVDLDLNDEQFF
-	TRBV5-1	TRBJ2-7	-	12	TGCGCCAGCAGCCCGACCCAATACGAGCAGTACTTC	CASSPTQYEQYF
-	TRBV20-1	TRBJ2-3	few	12	TGCAGTGCTTCCCGCACCACAGATACGCAGTATTTT	CSASRTTDTQYF
-	TRBV28	TRBJ2-7	many	11	TGTGCCAGCAGTCCCCACTACGAGCAGTACTTC	CASSPHYEQYF
TRBD2	TRBV6-1	TRBJ2-1	few	17	TGTGCCAGCACGCAGGGTTTTAGCGGGGGGTCCTACAATGAGCAGTTCTTC	CASTQGFSGGSYNEQFF
TRBD1	TRBV5-1	TRBJ2-7	few	12	TGCGCCAGCAGCAAGGGACAGGACGAGCAGTACTTC	CASSKGQDEQYF
-	TRBV7-7	TRBJ2-2	-	17	TGTGCCAGCACTAAAAGGGGGGACAGTTCGAACACCGGGGAGCTGTTTTTT	CASTKRGDSSNTGELFF
-	TRBV5-1	TRBJ2-1	-	15	TGCGCCAGCAGCTTGGTGCCCGGGCTGGACAATGAGCAGTTCTTC	CASSLVPGLDNEQFF
-	TRBV12-3/TRBV12-4	TRBJ1-5	-	13	TGTGCCAGCAGTTTAGGTGGCCGGGCGCCCCAGCATTTT	CASSLGGRAPQHF
TRBD2	TRBV27	TRBJ2-1	few	17	TGTGCCAGCAGTATACAACTAGCGGGACCTAATAACAATGAGCAGTTCTTC	CASSIQLAGPNNNEQFF
TRBD1	TRBV12-3/TRBV12-4	TRBJ2-7	few	18	TGTGCCAGCAGTTCCCCGTCCTCCGGACAGGGGGCCTCCTACGAGCAGTACTTC	CASSSPSSGQGASYEQYF
-	TRBV28	TRBJ2-6	-	17	TGTGCCAGCAGTATTAGTACAGGGCCATCTGGGGCCAACGTCCTGACTTTC	CASSISTGPSGANVLTF
TRBD2	TRBV7-9	TRBJ2-2	-	17	TGTGCCAGCAGCTTAGGCTGGACTAGCGGGGACACCGGGGAGCTGTTTTTT	CASSLGWTSGDTGELFF
-	TRBV15	TRBJ2-1	-	17	TGTGCCACCAGCCGACAATACTCCGCAGTTGGGTACAATGAGCAGTTCTTC	CATSRQYSAVGYNEQFF
TRBD1	TRBV29-1	TRBJ2-2	many	13	TGCAGCGTTGGGACAGGGATCACCGGGGAGCTGTTTTTT	CSVGTGITGELFF
-	TRBV15	TRBJ2-2	few	13	TGTGCCACCAGCAGAGGTAGCACCGGGGAGCTGTTTTTT	CATSRGSTGELFF
-	TRBV20-1	TRBJ2-1	-	12	TGCAGTGCTACGGCCCGGTACAATGAGCAGTTCTTC	CSATARYNEQFF
-	TRBV12-3/TRBV12-4	TRBJ2-2	-	19	TGTGCCAGCAGTTTAGGGTCTTTTGGGGGGGCTGTCGGCACCGGGGAGCCGTTTTTT	CASSLGSFGGAVGTGEPFF
TRBD2	TRBV5-1	TRBJ2-2	many	16	TGCGCCAGCAGCCCGACGGGGGGGCCGAACACCGGGGAGCTGTTTTTT	CASSPTGGPNTGELFF
-	TRBV2	TRBJ2-2	few	14	TGTGCCAGCAGTGGGATTGGAGATACCGGGGAGCTGTTTTTT	CASSGIGDTGELFF
-	TRBV12-3/TRBV12-4	TRBJ2-5	-	14	TGTGCCAGCAGAACCAGGGGCGCCGGAGAGACCCAGTACTTC	CASRTRGAGETQYF
TRBD1	TRBV5-1	TRBJ1-1	-	20	TGCGCCAGCAGCTTGCGTGAGCCCGTGGACAGGGGGCGCGTGAACACTGAAGCTTTCTTT	CASSLREPVDRGRVNTEAFF
TRBD2	TRBV7-3	TRBJ2-1	many	18	TGTGCCAGCAGCTTAATGTCCCTTAGCGGGAGGGGGTACAATGAGCAGTTCTTC	CASSLMSLSGRGYNEQFF
-	TRBV19	TRBJ1-5	few	14	TGTGCCAGTAGCCCTTTAGGGTGGTATCAGCCCCAGCATTTT	CASSPLGWYQPQHF
-	TRBV12-3/TRBV12-4	TRBJ1-2	many	14	TGTGCCAGCAGTCGCATCCCTGCCAACTATGGCTACACCTTC	CASSRIPANYGYTF
TRBD1	TRBV18	TRBJ2-1	-	16	TGTGCCAGCTCACCAACCGACAGGGCTATTTACAATGAGCAGTTCTTC	CASSPTDRAIYNEQFF